These 7 T cell receptor beta chains came from one sample sequenced in a study of control samples from healthy donors and cancer patients. Method: immunoSEQ multiplex PCR; TCRdb's copy keeps in-frame clones and lacks some. The sample records 100,000 to 150,000 clones, around 90% being singletons. The source material was blood. These receptors came from a man aged 18 to 30 in good health.

This clone was seen a single time. The chain links TRBV19 to TRBJ1-4, with 10 positions matching TRBD1. The germline CDR1 and CDR2 sequences are LNHDA and SQIVND (reference sequence). This CDR3 is 14 amino acids long. The V and J ends lost 6 bases and 5 bases, in that order; junction bases with no gene match: 3. CDR3 nucleotide sequence: TGTGCCAGTAGAGGGACAGGGGACAATGAAAAACTGTTTTTT. Its translation: CASRGTGDNEKLFF.

The rearrangement uses TRBV2 and TRBJ2-7; 13 bases map to TRBD2. The ends lost 10 bases at V and 6 bases at J; junction bases unmatched: 3. This CDR3 is built from 12 residues. Germline CDR1 SNHLY, CDR2 FYNNEI. CDR3 amino acids: CATLAGGSEQYF. Here the CDR3 DNA reads TGTGCCACACTAGCGGGGGGGAGCGAGCAGTACTTC. Full variable domain (missing parts from reference TRBV2 and TRBJ2-7): EPEVTQTPSHQVTQMGQEVILRCVPISNHLYFYWYRQILGQKVEFLVSFYNNEISEKSEIFDDQFSVERPDGSNFTLKIRSTKLEDSAMYFCATLAGGSEQYFGPGTRLTVT.

J is TRBJ1-4 and V is TRBV10-3; D is perhaps TRBD1 (6 bases). The V end lost 0 bases, the J end lost 8 bases, and 19 bases lay between the germline ends. From germline, CDR1 is ENHRY and CDR2 SYGVKD. This CDR3 is 17 amino acids long. The CDR3 here is CAISESTGGLKREKLFF. CDR3 bases: TGTGCCATCAGTGAGTCAACGGGGGGCCTCAAGAGAGAAAAACTGTTTTTT.

The V gene is TRBV5-1, the J gene TRBJ2-2, with unresolved D. The CDR3 loop spans 16 amino acids. V lost 2 bases and J 0 bases, leaving 11 bases between the germline ends. Germline CDR1 is SGHRS and CDR2 is YFSETQ. In nucleotides, the CDR3 is TGCGCCAGCAGCTTAGCTGACACCCCGAACACCGGGGAGCTGTTTTTT. The encoded protein is CASSLADTPNTGELFF. The variable domain in full, with the rest retrieved from reference TRBV5-1 and TRBJ2-2, is KAGVTQTPRYLIKTRGQQVTLSCSPISGHRSVSWYQQTPGQGLQFLFEYFSETQRNKGNFPGRFSGRQFSNSRSEMNVSTLELGDSALYLCASSLADTPNTGELFFGEGSRLTVL.

The rearrangement uses TRBV5-1 and TRBJ1-3; 7 positions agree with TRBD1. After removal of 3 bases from V and 9 bases from J, the junction contained 12 bases not matched to a gene. The CDR3 has 15 residues. Looked up from germline, CDR1 is SGHRS and CDR2 is YFSETQ. Here the CDR3 DNA reads TGCGCCAGCAGCTCCACAGGGGAAGCGGGAGCCACCATATATTTT. Translation: CASSSTGEAGATIYF. Full variable domain (outside the CDR3, taken from reference TRBV5-1 and TRBJ1-3): KAGVTQTPRYLIKTRGQQVTLSCSPISGHRSVSWYQQTPGQGLQFLFEYFSETQRNKGNFPGRFSGRQFSNSRSEMNVSTLELGDSALYLCASSSTGEAGATIYFGEGSWLTVV.

There are a few counts of this clone. This chain uses TRBV5-1 with TRBJ2-1, with 9 bases identical to TRBD1. The germline gives CDR1 SGHRS, CDR2 YFSETQ. The CDR3 runs to 15 residues. J was trimmed by 9 bases and V by 5 bases; bases with no gene match: 12. CDR3 region: CASRALPTGGGEQFF. The CDR3 coding sequence is TGCGCCAGCAGAGCGCTTCCGACAGGGGGAGGTGAGCAGTTCTTC.

This chain links TRBV29-1 with TRBJ1-1, with 8 bases fitting TRBD1. This CDR3 is 16 amino acids long. The V gene's germline CDR1 is SQVTM and CDR2 ANQGSEA. V dropped 3 bases and J dropped 4; count of bases not matched to a gene: 13. As DNA, the CDR3 is TGCAGCGTTGAGGTGGGCCAGGGGGCTCGGGGCACTGAAGCTTTCTTT. Its translation is CSVEVGQGARGTEAFF. Using reference TRBV29-1 and TRBJ1-1 for the parts outside the CDR3, the full variable domain is SAVISQKPSRDICQRGTSLTIQCQVDSQVTMMFWYRQQPGQSLTLIATANQGSEATYESGFVIDKFPISRPNLTFSTLTVSNMSPEDSSIYLCSVEVGQGARGTEAFFGQGTRLTVV.